Listed below are T cell receptor beta chains from one sample, sequenced in a study of shared clonotypes between healthy human individuals. TCRdb's table, derived via immunoSEQ multiplex PCR, lists solely in-frame clones and lacks some. The sample carries roughly 2,300,000 clones, 85% to 95% recorded once. Sequenced material: naive CD4+ T cells from PBMCs. The receptors come from a man aged 18 to 29 in good health. Some clones in this sample may be carry-over from other donors' samples. The CDR3 runs from the conserved cysteine through the conserved F or W. D genes are given only for firm matches. Part of the rows lack a size; the others show once, few, many or a class for expanded clones.

TRBJ1-3,-,-,13,TRBV6-1,CASSASSGNTIYF,TGTGCCAGCAGTGCGAGCTCTGGAAACACCATATATTTT
TRBJ2-5,TRBD2,once,17,TRBV18,CASSPSRAGGAQETQYF,TGTGCCAGCTCACCTAGTCGGGCGGGAGGGGCCCAAGAGACCCAGTACTTC
TRBJ2-7,-,-,12,TRBV28,CASSPFGQEQYF,TGTGCCAGCAGTCCCTTCGGACAGGAGCAGTACTTC
TRBJ1-5,-,-,12,TRBV28,CASSLAGQPQHF,TGTGCCAGCAGTTTAGCGGGACAGCCCCAGCATTTT
TRBJ2-3,-,-,15,TRBV7-2,CASSLEGGVTDTQYF,TGTGCCAGCAGCTTAGAGGGCGGGGTCACAGATACGCAGTATTTT
TRBJ1-2,-,-,13,TRBV5-8,CASSLDRVGGYTF,TGTGCCAGCAGCTTGGACAGGGTTGGTGGCTACACCTTC
TRBJ1-1,-,-,15,TRBV15,CATSRKRQTNTEAFF,TGTGCCACCAGCAGGAAGAGACAGACCAACACTGAAGCTTTCTTT
TRBJ2-1,-,-,15,TRBV2,CASSESAPSYNEQFF,TGTGCCAGCAGTGAATCGGCGCCCTCCTACAATGAGCAGTTCTTC
TRBJ2-1,TRBD2,-,15,TRBV7-3,CASSELAGPYNEQFF,TGTGCCAGCAGCGAACTAGCGGGGCCTTACAATGAGCAGTTCTTC
TRBJ1-1,-,-,13,TRBV19,CASRTPGWTEAFF,TGTGCCAGTAGGACCCCAGGGTGGACTGAAGCTTTCTTT
TRBJ2-3,-,-,15,TRBV18,CASSPRSDSTDTQYF,TGTGCCAGCTCACCACGTAGTGACAGTACAGATACGCAGTATTTT
TRBJ2-7,-,-,14,TRBV14,CASSLRQSHDEQYF,TGTGCCAGCAGCCTTCGACAGTCCCATGACGAGCAGTACTTC
TRBJ1-3,-,-,14,TRBV11-2,CASSLFTSGNTIYF,TGTGCCAGCAGCTTATTCACCTCTGGAAACACCATATATTTT
TRBJ2-2,TRBD1,-,15,TRBV9,CASSLRTGGTGELFF,TGTGCCAGCAGTCTGAGGACAGGGGGCACCGGGGAGCTGTTTTTT
TRBJ2-7,TRBD2,-,13,TRBV23-1,CASTASGRAEQYF,TGCGCCAGCACCGCTAGCGGGAGGGCCGAGCAGTACTTC
TRBJ1-5,-,once,13,TRBV28,CASSFQGGQPQHF,TGTGCCAGCAGTTTCCAGGGCGGCCAGCCCCAGCATTTT
TRBJ1-5,-,-,16,TRBV6-6,CASSRYPTSGNQPQHF,TGTGCCAGCAGCCGCTACCCCACCTCTGGTAATCAGCCCCAGCATTTT
TRBJ1-5,-,-,16,TRBV7-8,CASSPGPFQSNQPQHF,TGTGCCAGCAGCCCCGGACCTTTTCAGAGCAATCAGCCCCAGCATTTT
TRBJ1-5,-,-,15,TRBV5-5,CASSLEVGSNQPQHF,TGTGCCAGCAGCTTGGAAGTCGGTTCGAATCAGCCCCAGCATTTT
TRBJ1-1,-,-,12,TRBV27,CARGGVNTEAFF,TGTGCCAGAGGTGGCGTGAACACTGAAGCTTTCTTT
TRBJ2-1,TRBD2,-,16,TRBV30,CAWSVVTSGRPNEQFF,TGTGCCTGGAGTGTTGTGACTAGCGGGAGGCCCAATGAGCAGTTCTTC
TRBJ2-7,-,-,14,TRBV5-6,CASSLAGRGYEQYF,TGTGCCAGCAGCTTAGCTGGTCGGGGGTACGAGCAGTACTTC
TRBJ1-1,-,-,14,TRBV5-1,CASSFAVMNTEAFF,TGCGCCAGCAGCTTTGCGGTAATGAACACTGAAGCTTTCTTT
TRBJ2-7,-,-,16,TRBV14,CASSPGSIAYSYEQYF,TGTGCCAGCAGCCCGGGATCTATAGCTTATTCCTACGAGCAGTACTTC
TRBJ2-1,TRBD2,-,15,TRBV5-3,CARSPWTSGTGEQFF,TGTGCCAGAAGCCCATGGACTAGCGGGACGGGTGAGCAGTTCTTC